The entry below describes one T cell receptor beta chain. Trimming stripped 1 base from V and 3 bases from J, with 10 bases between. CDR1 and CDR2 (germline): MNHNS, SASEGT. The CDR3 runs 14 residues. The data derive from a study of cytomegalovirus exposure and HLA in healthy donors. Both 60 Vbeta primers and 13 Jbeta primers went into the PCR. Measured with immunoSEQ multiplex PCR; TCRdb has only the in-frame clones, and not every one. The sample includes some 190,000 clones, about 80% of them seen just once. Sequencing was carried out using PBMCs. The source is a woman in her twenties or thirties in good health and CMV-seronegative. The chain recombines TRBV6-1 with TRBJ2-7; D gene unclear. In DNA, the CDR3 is TGTGCCAGCAGTGAAGTACGACTGAGCTACGAGCAGTACTTC. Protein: CASSEVRLSYEQYF.